The clone carrying this TCR beta chain was seen only once. The antigen remains unidentified. These data are taken from a study of cytomegalovirus exposure and HLA in healthy donors. V shed 5 bases and J shed 5 bases, with 15 bases lying between them. Per the germline V gene, CDR1 is SEHNR and CDR2 is FQNEAQ (reference sequence). CDR3 size: 14 residues. Study-level results: Later on, an analysis tied approximately 15,000 TCR beta sequences to HLA alleles at 0.05 false discovery rate. The study assumed roughly uniform donor sequencing depth for presence/absence analyses. The authors later linked a missense DCLRE1C variant to TCR beta V- and J-gene trimming. Earlier analysis looked at TCR beta V segments, and most were productive about 90% or about 30% of the time.

Primers: 60 Vbeta forward and 13 Jbeta reverse. TCRdb's copy holds only in-frame clones and misses some; the assay was immunoSEQ multiplex PCR. The top ten hold around 3.4% of the sample, which has approximately 140,000 clones, around 75% seen once. The receptor was isolated from a man in his forties in good health and CMV-seronegative. The material sequenced was PBMCs. The rearrangement links TRBV7-9 to TRBJ2-5; D might be TRBD1 (5 bases). The chain's CDR3 is CASSEDKSRETQYF. The CDR3 nucleotides read TGTGCCAGCAGCGAGGACAAGAGTCGGGAGACCCAGTACTTC.